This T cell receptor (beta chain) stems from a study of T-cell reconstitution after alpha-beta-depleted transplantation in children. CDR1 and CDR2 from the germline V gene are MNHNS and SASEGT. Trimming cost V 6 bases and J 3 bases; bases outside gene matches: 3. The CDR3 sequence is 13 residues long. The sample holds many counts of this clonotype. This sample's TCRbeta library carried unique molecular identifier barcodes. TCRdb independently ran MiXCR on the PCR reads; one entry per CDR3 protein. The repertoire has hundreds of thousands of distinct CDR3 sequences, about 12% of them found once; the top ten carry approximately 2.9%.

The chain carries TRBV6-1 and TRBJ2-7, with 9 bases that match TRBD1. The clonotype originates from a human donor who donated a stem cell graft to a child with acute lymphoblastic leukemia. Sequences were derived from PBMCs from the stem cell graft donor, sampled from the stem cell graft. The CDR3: CASRPGQGYEQYF. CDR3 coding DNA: TGTGCCAGCAGACCGGGACAGGGCTACGAGCAGTACTTC.